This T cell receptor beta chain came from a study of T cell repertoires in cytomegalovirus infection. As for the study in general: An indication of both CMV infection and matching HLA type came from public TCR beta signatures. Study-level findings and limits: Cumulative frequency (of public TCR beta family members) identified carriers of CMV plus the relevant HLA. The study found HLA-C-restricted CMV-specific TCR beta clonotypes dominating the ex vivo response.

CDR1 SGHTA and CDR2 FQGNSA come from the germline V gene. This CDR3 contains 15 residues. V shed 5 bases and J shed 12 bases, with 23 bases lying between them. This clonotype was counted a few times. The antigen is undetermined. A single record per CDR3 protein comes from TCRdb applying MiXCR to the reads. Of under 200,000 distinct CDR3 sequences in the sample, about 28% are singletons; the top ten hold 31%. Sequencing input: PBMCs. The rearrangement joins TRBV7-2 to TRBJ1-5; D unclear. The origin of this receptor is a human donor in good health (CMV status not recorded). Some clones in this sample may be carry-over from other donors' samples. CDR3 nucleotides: TGTGCCAGCAGCGCAAAGCCCCCGGACCAATCGGGCCAGCATTTT. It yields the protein CASSAKPPDQSGQHF.